The subject of this entry is one T cell receptor beta chain. The CDR3 extends over 15 amino acids. With 3 bases clipped from V and 0 bases from J, the junction kept 0 bases outside the gene matches. CDR1 MNHNS and CDR2 SASEGT come from the germline V gene. This sample is drawn from a study of blood T cell repertoires in COVID-19. Whole-study context: There were acute and convalescent COVID-19 samples, and they came from the United States, Italy and Spain. In each case, the material was cDNA or gDNA derived from T cells, B-cell-depleted T cells, or PBMCs.

A Seattle source enrolled patients during active infection and followed them longitudinally. Original processing methods: By means of reference gene primer amplification, nucleated cell counts were estimated. Profiled with immunoSEQ multiplex PCR; TCRdb holds only in-frame clones, not every one. V, J and clone size derive from that table, while D and trimming were established from the DNA sequence. The sample has 400,000 or so clones; over 85% are singletons. This chain joins TRBV6-1 and TRBJ1-5, with 9 bases aligning to TRBD1. Sequencing was carried out using peripheral blood. The clonotype comes from a man younger than 30 with COVID-19, enrolled during active disease. The CDR3 bases are TGTGCCAGCAGTGAGGACAGGGGTAGCAATCAGCCCCAGCATTTT. It translates to CASSEDRGSNQPQHF.